This T cell receptor (beta chain) was sequenced in a study of blood T cell repertoires in COVID-19. Overall study context: Whether acute or convalescent, the COVID-19 samples came from the United States, Italy and Spain. T cells, B-cell-depleted T cells, or PBMCs supplied cDNA or gDNA.

Original handling: Amplification from reference gene primers served as the basis for estimated nucleated cell counts. TCRdb's copy holds only in-frame clones and misses some; the assay was immunoSEQ multiplex PCR. V and J calls and clone size follow that table, whereas D and trimming were derived from the DNA. This table holds around 130,000 clones, roughly 88% found once. V dropped 3 bases and J dropped 6 bases, with 11 bases sitting between them. The CDR3 is 14 residues long. In germline, CDR1 is KGHDR, CDR2 SFDVKD. The chain carries TRBV24-1 and TRBJ1-5; a weak D match, TRBD1 (5 bases). The TCR was taken from a man aged 60 to 75 with active or convalescent COVID-19. Sequenced input: peripheral blood. In DNA, the CDR3 is TGTGCCACCAGTGATACTGGGGGAGGTCAGCCCCAGCATTTT. Its translation: CATSDTGGGQPQHF.